This T cell receptor (beta chain) was identified in a study of blood T cell repertoires in COVID-19. Study summary: T cells, B-cell-depleted T cells, or PBMCs supplied cDNA or gDNA.

Profiling relied on immunoSEQ multiplex PCR, and the TCRdb table lists in-frame clones only, not all of them. The data hold 50,000 to 85,000 clones, with about 91% observed a single time. The ends were cut back, 0 bases at V and 2 bases at J, with 12 bases in the middle. This CDR3 is built from 15 residues. Looked up from germline, CDR1 is GTSNPN and CDR2 is SVGIG (reference sequence). Sample: peripheral blood. This clonotype was sampled from a human donor in a cohort sampled during active COVID-19. The J gene is TRBJ2-3, the V gene TRBV30; a weak D match, TRBD2 (6 bases). The CDR3, as DNA: TGTGCCTGGAGTGTCCGGGGACTCACCACAGATACGCAGTATTTT. Its translation: CAWSVRGLTTDTQYF.